The present entry profiles one TCR beta chain with its context. No antigen is known for it. This entry comes from a study of breast tumors, draining lymph nodes, adjacent tissues. Findings and limits, study-wide: Tumor TCR diversity was below lymph nodes but above nontumor tissue. Compared with basal-like, luminal-like tumors shared significantly more repertoire with nontumor tissue.

The CDR3 has 15 amino acids. V was trimmed by 0 bases and J by 3 bases, leaving 11 bases between them. CDR1 and CDR2 from the germline V gene are WSHSY and SAAADI. Axillary draining lymph nodes of breast cancer patients supplied the node samples. TCRdb used MiXCR to reprocess the multiplex PCR reads, holding one entry per CDR3 protein. The sample carries approximately 170,000 distinct CDR3 sequences, roughly a third recorded once. The sample comprised axillary lymph node tissue. The TCR was taken from a female donor with breast cancer. Some clones in this sample may be carry-over from other donors' samples. The chain links TRBV10-2 to TRBJ1-2; D is possibly TRBD1 (5 bases). This chain's CDR3 is CASSESRGGYYGYTF. The CDR3 DNA reads TGCGCCAGCAGTGAGTCCCGGGGGGGATACTATGGCTACACCTTC.